This T cell receptor beta chain was retrieved from a study of blood T cell repertoires in COVID-19 (TCRdb year 2020). Study-wide context: ImmuneRACE Cohort 3 recovered participants were defined by two consecutive negative NP/OP PCR tests, healthcare professional clearance, or symptom resolution. The collaborator samples originated in the United States, Italy and Spain and spanned the acute and convalescent phases of COVID-19. The material from the prospective study consisted of cDNA or gDNA derived from T cells, B-cell-depleted T cells, or PBMCs. Subjects who had been exposed to COVID-19, were actively infected with it, or had recovered from it provided the deeply sampled blood TCRbeta repertoires that made up the dataset. The repertoires were released in a freely available public database meant as a resource for research on the immune response to SARS-CoV-2. Samples came from the ongoing ImmuneRACE study (first 160 participants) plus 1,254 subjects from 6 global collaborators. The sample metadata nearly always contained a de-identified subject ID, COVID-19 status, age in years and sex. Where HLA class I and class II types were available, the types were taken from metadata supplied by the sample provider, not from assay-based typing.

Points the paper makes about the study in general: Clinical and demographic metadata were provided uncurated, with the amount varying by source and participant.

In the prospective study, participants were roughly 18 to 89 years old, resided in fewer than 25 geographic areas of the United States, and were enrolled through a virtual design. To assign participants to cohorts, the prospective study relied on clinical history that participants themselves reported in a screening survey and a study questionnaire. In the prospective study, whole blood, serum and a nasopharyngeal or oropharyngeal swab were collected from each participant by mobile phlebotomists. Prospective study participants could optionally give additional blood draws and questionnaires over an approximately two-month period. Prospective study blood samples were shipped either frozen or at room temperature before DNA extraction. Reading the germline V gene (reference sequence) gives CDR1 SEHNR and CDR2 FQNEAQ. From cysteine to phenylalanine, the CDR3 is 15 amino acids long. Only CDR3 DNA is held: 45 bases, read in frame from base 1. V sheds 4 bases and J sheds 0 bases, leaving 10 bases between their ends.

The immunoSEQ Assay, a bias-controlled multiplex PCR, was used to amplify TCRbeta CDR3 regions from genomic DNA. In the authors' own workflow: The number of nucleated cells in each sample was estimated from the amplification of reference gene primers within the assay. Sequence reads were collapsed and filtered to measure the absolute abundance of every unique TCRbeta CDR3 rearrangement. For each sample, productive Simpson clonality was calculated as the square root of Simpson's diversity index across productive rearrangements. Not all clones reach the TCRdb copy of this immuneACCESS table, which keeps in-frame sequences only. Checked studies attribute under half of the gap to unresolved V genes and leave the rest unexplained. The DNA was the basis for D and trimming; V, J and clone size are from that table. Across this sample there are fewer than 350,000 clones, with around nine tenths seen only once. The ten largest clonotypes hold approximately 2% of the sample.

Notes on this clone: The antigen it recognizes is unknown. No clone much larger than this one lies a single base away; base qualities are absent.

The sequence was obtained from a woman between 55 and 75 years old in a cohort exposed to, infected with or recovered from COVID-19 (not recorded which). The chain is assembled from TRBV7-9 and TRBJ2-1; the D gene is possibly TRBD2, with 5 bases matching. Sequenced: PBMCs or T cells enriched from blood (not recorded which). For the CDR3, the sequence is CASSSGRGSYNEQFF. The nucleotides are TGTGCCAGCAGCTCAGGACGGGGCTCCTACAATGAGCAGTTCTTC.